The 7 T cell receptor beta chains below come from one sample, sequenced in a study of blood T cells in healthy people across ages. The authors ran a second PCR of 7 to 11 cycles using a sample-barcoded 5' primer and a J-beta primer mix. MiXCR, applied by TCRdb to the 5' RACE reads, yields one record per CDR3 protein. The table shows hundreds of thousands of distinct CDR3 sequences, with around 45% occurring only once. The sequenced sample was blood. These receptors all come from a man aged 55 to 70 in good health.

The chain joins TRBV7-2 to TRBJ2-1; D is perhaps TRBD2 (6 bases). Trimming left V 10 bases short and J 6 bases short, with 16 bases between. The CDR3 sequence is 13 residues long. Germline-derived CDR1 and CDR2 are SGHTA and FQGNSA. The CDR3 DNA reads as TGTGCCACCAGGAGGGCAGCGGGCAATGAGCAGTTCTTC. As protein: CATRRAAGNEQFF.

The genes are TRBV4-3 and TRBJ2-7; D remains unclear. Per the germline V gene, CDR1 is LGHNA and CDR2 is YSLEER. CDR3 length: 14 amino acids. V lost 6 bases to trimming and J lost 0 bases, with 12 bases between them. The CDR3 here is CASRSAHGSYEQYF. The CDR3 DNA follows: TGCGCCAGCAGATCCGCACATGGCTCCTACGAGCAGTACTTC.

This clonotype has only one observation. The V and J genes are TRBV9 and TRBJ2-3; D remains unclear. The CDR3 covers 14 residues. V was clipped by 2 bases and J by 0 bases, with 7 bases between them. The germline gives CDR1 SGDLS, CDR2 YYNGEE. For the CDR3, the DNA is TGTGCCAGCAGCGTTGGAAAAAGCACAGATACGCAGTATTTT. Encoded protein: CASSVGKSTDTQYF.

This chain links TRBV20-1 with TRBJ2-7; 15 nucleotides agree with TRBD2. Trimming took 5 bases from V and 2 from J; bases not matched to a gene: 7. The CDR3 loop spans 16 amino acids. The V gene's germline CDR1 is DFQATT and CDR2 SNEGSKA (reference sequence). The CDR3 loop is CSAPGLAGGIPYEQYF. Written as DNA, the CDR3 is TGCAGTGCTCCGGGACTAGCGGGAGGAATACCCTACGAGCAGTACTTC.

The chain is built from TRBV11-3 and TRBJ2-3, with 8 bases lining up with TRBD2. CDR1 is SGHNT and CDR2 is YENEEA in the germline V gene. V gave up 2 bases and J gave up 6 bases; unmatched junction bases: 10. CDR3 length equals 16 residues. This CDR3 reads CASSLRSGGQTDTQYF. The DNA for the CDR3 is TGTGCCAGCAGCTTAAGGTCGGGGGGGCAGACCGATACGCAGTATTTT.

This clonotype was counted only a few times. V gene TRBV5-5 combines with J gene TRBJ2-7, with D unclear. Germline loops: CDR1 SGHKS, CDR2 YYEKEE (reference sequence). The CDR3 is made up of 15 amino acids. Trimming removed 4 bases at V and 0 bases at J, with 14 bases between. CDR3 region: CASSLNAQFSYEQYF. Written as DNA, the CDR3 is TGTGCCAGCAGCCTCAACGCCCAGTTCTCCTACGAGCAGTACTTC.

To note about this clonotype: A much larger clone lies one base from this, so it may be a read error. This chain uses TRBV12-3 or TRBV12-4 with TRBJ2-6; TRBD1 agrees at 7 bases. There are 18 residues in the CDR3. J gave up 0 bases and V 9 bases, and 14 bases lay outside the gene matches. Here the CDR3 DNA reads TGTGCCAGAAGTGAACGGACAGGAACATACTCTGGGGCCAACGTCCTGACTTTC. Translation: CARSERTGTYSGANVLTF.